This T cell receptor beta chain came from a study of cytomegalovirus exposure and HLA in healthy donors. PCR was performed using 60 Vbeta and 13 Jbeta primers. The repertoire was sequenced with immunoSEQ multiplex PCR; TCRdb's copy has only in-frame clones and lacks some. The repertoire consists of about 180,000 clones, with over 60% occurring once and the leading ten covering roughly 1.5%. The CDR3 runs to 15 residues. CDR1 and CDR2 from the germline V gene are LNHDA and SQIVND (reference sequence). V shed 5 bases, J shed 7 bases, and the junction held 11 bases outside the gene matches. The V gene is TRBV19, the J gene TRBJ1-1; 9 bases are shared with TRBD1. The TCR was taken from a man aged 18 to 30 in good health and CMV-seronegative. Sequenced material: PBMCs. The CDR3 sequence: CASSLRQGVRHEAFF. CDR3 sequence (DNA): TGTGCCAGTAGTCTCCGACAGGGGGTCAGGCATGAAGCTTTCTTT. The whole variable domain, remainder taken from reference TRBV19 and TRBJ1-1, is DGGITQSPKYLFRKEGQNVTLSCEQNLNHDAMYWYRQDPGQGLRLIYYSQIVNDFQKGDIAEGYSVSREKKESFPLTVTSAQKNPTAFYLCASSLRQGVRHEAFFGQGTRLTVV.